This TCR beta chain was sequenced during a study of metastatic and nonmetastatic thyroid tumors. In the study overall: Patients with malignant and benign thyroid disease provided blood and tumor or nodule tissue, whose repertoires were compared.

Original data processing: A papillary thyroid cancer distant-metastasis classifier was built from CDR3 differences across clinicopathological groups. TCRdb re-called the PCR reads via MiXCR. These V and J calls are TCRdb output, not the study's own analysis. The sample yields tens of thousands of clones, roughly 19% seen once. A note on this clone: Its specificity is not known.

Study-wide points: Patients with malignant thyroid tumors reportedly had significantly higher TCR beta diversity than those with benign nodules, in blood and tumor.

From germline, CDR1 is MNHNS and CDR2 SASEGT. The CDR3 totals 15 residues. Trimming shortened V by 4 bases and J by 8 bases, and 20 bases separated the two germline ends. Each patient went into thyroid surgery without having received any treatment. The V gene is TRBV6-1, the J gene TRBJ1-2, with D possibly TRBD1 on 5 matching bases. The receptor comes from a female donor with papillary thyroid cancer or a benign thyroid nodule (not recorded which). Some clones in this sample may be carry-over from other donors' samples. Sequenced material: blood. CDR3 protein: CASSGPQEGWEGYTF. The CDR3 DNA follows: TGTGCCAGCAGTGGTCCACAGGAAGGGTGGGAGGGCTACACCTTC.